The 13 T cell receptor beta chains in this list originate from one sample, sequenced in a study of T cells in Graves' hyperthyroidism and ophthalmopathy. From RNA transcripts, TCR beta CDR3 regions were amplified. HTBI primers were the set used in a first-round RT-PCR of the TCR CDR3. TCRdb re-called the multiplex PCR reads through MiXCR, storing one row per CDR3 protein. This repertoire shows a few hundred thousand distinct CDR3 sequences, roughly 13% found once; its top ten account for 34%. The material sequenced was blood. These receptors all stem from a woman between 40 and 55 years old with Graves' ophthalmopathy.

This chain links TRBV18 with TRBJ2-7; 7 nucleotides agree with TRBD1. J lost 4 bases, V lost 3 bases, and 9 bases had no gene match. The CDR3 has 15 amino acids. Germline CDR1 and CDR2: KGHSH and LQKENI. The DNA of the CDR3 is TGTGCCAGCTCACCCCTAGGACAGGTACCATACGAGCAGTACTTC. This codes for CASSPLGQVPYEQYF.

This chain links TRBV19 with TRBJ2-2; TRBD2 matches 8 bases. The CDR3 consists of 16 residues. Trimming at V came to 3 bases and at J to 0 bases, leaving 3 bases not matched to a gene. The germline CDR1 and CDR2 sequences are LNHDA and SQIVND (reference sequence). The CDR3 reads CASSIGAGANTGELFF. Here the CDR3 DNA reads TGTGCCAGTAGTATCGGAGCGGGGGCGAACACCGGGGAGCTGTTTTTT. Supplemented by reference TRBV19 and TRBJ2-2, the full variable domain reads DGGITQSPKYLFRKEGQNVTLSCEQNLNHDAMYWYRQDPGQGLRLIYYSQIVNDFQKGDIAEGYSVSREKKESFPLTVTSAQKNPTAFYLCASSIGAGANTGELFFGEGSRLTVL.

Ten or more counts support this clonotype. V is TRBV10-2 and J is TRBJ2-7, with 10 bases matching TRBD2. The CDR3 consists of 16 residues. V shed 6 bases, J shed 2 bases, and the junction held 10 bases outside the gene matches. The germline V gene has CDR1 WSHSY and CDR2 SAAADI. CDR3 bases: TGCGCCAGCAGGAGGGGTGGACTAGCGGAACCCTACGAGCAGTACTTC. This sequence encodes CASRRGGLAEPYEQYF.

Only a few counts were recorded for this clonotype. This chain joins TRBV3-1 and TRBJ1-2; D gene ambiguous. Trimming removed 7 bases from V and 7 bases from J, with 19 bases in between. Germline V CDR1 and CDR2: LGHDT, YNNKEL (reference sequence). This CDR3 comprises 14 residues. CDR3 sequence: CASTYSGGRGGYTF. The CDR3 DNA reads TGTGCCAGCACCTATTCGGGAGGACGGGGTGGCTACACCTTC.

Ten or more counts support this clonotype. The rearrangement joins TRBV29-1 to TRBJ1-2; D not certain. CDR3 length: 12 amino acids. Germline-derived CDR1 and CDR2 are SQVTM and ANQGSEA. V was clipped by 1 base and J by 2 bases, with 5 bases between them. CDR3 residues: CSVEGENYGYTF. The CDR3 region has the DNA TGCAGCGTTGAAGGGGAAAACTATGGCTACACCTTC.

There are many counts of this clonotype. This rearrangement joins TRBV5-1 to TRBJ2-2; the D gene is possibly TRBD2 (6 bases). The germline V gene has CDR1 SGHRS and CDR2 YFSETQ. V was pared by 4 bases and J by 3 bases, with 13 bases between. CDR3 length: 15 amino acids. The chain's CDR3 is CASSPLPGDTGELFF. For the CDR3, the DNA is TGCGCCAGCAGCCCCCTCCCGGGGGACACCGGGGAGCTGTTTTTT.

This clonotype was detected ten times or more. This chain connects TRBV11-2 to TRBJ2-3; D possibly corresponds to TRBD1 (6 bases). This CDR3 contains 15 residues. Trimming pared 0 bases from V and 1 base from J, leaving 8 bases between. Germline CDR1 is SGHAT and CDR2 is FQNNGV. In DNA, the CDR3 is TGTGCCAGCAGCTTAGATGGGGGCGGCACAGATACGCAGTATTTT. It yields the protein CASSLDGGGTDTQYF. The whole variable domain, filled in from reference TRBV11-2 and TRBJ2-3, reads EAGVAQSPRYKIIEKRQSVAFWCNPISGHATLYWYQQILGQGPKLLIQFQNNGVVDDSQLPKDRFSAERLKGVDSTLKIQPAKLEDSAVYLCASSLDGGGTDTQYFGPGTRLTVL.

This clonotype has a handful of counts. The chain recombines TRBV9 with TRBJ1-3; a weak D match, TRBD1 (6 bases). The CDR3 loop spans 15 amino acids. Germline CDR1 and CDR2: SGDLS and YYNGEE. With 0 bases removed from V and 4 bases from J, the gap between germline ends came to 11 bases. Here the CDR3 reads CASSVGKGTGNTIYF. The CDR3 nucleotides read TGTGCCAGCAGCGTAGGCAAAGGGACAGGAAACACCATATATTTT.

This clonotype was seen many times. The rearrangement uses TRBV3-1 and TRBJ2-5; 10 nucleotides line up with TRBD1. In germline, CDR1 is LGHDT, CDR2 YNNKEL (reference sequence). After removal of 8 bases from V and 3 bases from J, the junction contained 6 bases not matched to a gene. CDR3 length: 14 amino acids. In nucleotides, the CDR3 is TGTGCCAGCCGGGACAGGGGCTACGAAGAGACCCAGTACTTC. Its protein product is CASRDRGYEETQYF.

The chain recombines TRBV6-9 with TRBJ1-2; 9 bases align to TRBD1. This CDR3 has 16 amino acids. V was clipped by 3 bases and J by 5 bases; unmatched bases: 10. Per germline, CDR1 MNHGY and CDR2 SVAAGI. The CDR3 coding sequence is TGTGCCAGCAGTTACAGGGACAGGGCCCCCGGATATGGCTACACCTTC. Translated, it gives CASSYRDRAPGYGYTF.

This clonotype was counted between two and nine times. This chain joins TRBV6-1 and TRBJ2-1; no firm D call. Germline values: CDR1 MNHNS, CDR2 SASEGT. The V gene lost 9 bases and the J gene lost 7 bases, with 19 bases spanning the gap. There are 14 residues in the CDR3. This chain's CDR3 is CASKTLLPTNEQFF. CDR3 nucleotides: TGTGCCAGTAAGACCCTTCTACCCACGAATGAGCAGTTCTTC.

A remark on this clonotype: A much larger clone sits a single nucleotide away, making a read error possible. The rearrangement uses TRBV11-2 and TRBJ2-2, with TRBD2 identical over 8 bases. This CDR3 is built from 15 residues. Germline V lookup: CDR1 SGHAT, CDR2 FQNNGV. The CDR3 region has the DNA TGTGCCGGCAGCTTCCGGACTAGCTACACCGGGGAGCTGTTTTTT. This codes for CAGSFRTSYTGELFF.

There are many counts of this clonotype. The chain carries TRBV24-1 and TRBJ2-7; D gene uncertain. Germline CDR1 is KGHDR and CDR2 is SFDVKD. Trimming cost V 6 bases and J 4 bases, with 6 bases left between them. CDR3 length: 11 residues. The DNA for the CDR3 is TGTGCCACCAGTCCGCGATACGAGCAGTACTTC. Translating gives CATSPRYEQYF.